These T cell receptor beta chains were read from a single sample in a study of CXCR3-negative and CXCR3-positive naive CD8 T cells. For each CDR3 protein, TCRdb gives one entry from its re-call of the 5' RACE reads, without DNA. The specimen's table records some 120,000 distinct CDR3 sequences. Sequencing input: naive CXCR3+ CD8+ T cells from blood. Source of these receptors: a human donor in good health. Some clones in this sample may be carry-over from other donors' samples. The CDR3 runs from the conserved cysteine through the conserved F or W.

V: TRBV7-9
J: TRBJ2-5
CDR3: CASSLIGTGEYETQYF

V: TRBV29-1
J: TRBJ2-7
CDR3: CSVDRGQGPDEQYF

V: TRBV7-6
J: TRBJ2-3
CDR3: CASSLKADTQYF

V: TRBV28
J: TRBJ2-7
CDR3: CASRTTGEYEQYF

V: TRBV20-1
J: TRBJ1-5
CDR3: CSARDLGQGFGPQHF

V: TRBV4-1
J: TRBJ2-7
CDR3: CASSQTSGGSYEQYF

V: TRBV13
J: TRBJ2-3
CDR3: CASSSTLAGGFTDTQYF

V: TRBV14
J: TRBJ1-2
CDR3: CASSQVGSYGYTF

V: TRBV29-1
J: TRBJ2-1
CDR3: CSVENYANEQFF

V: TRBV7-3
J: TRBJ1-1
CDR3: CASSFDRGSAEAFF

V: TRBV6-5
J: TRBJ2-5
CDR3: CASSPGPGLETQYF

V: TRBV7-9
J: TRBJ2-7
CDR3: CASSPGKVVGDHEQYF

V: TRBV29-1
J: TRBJ2-1
CDR3: CSVDWGTEDEQFF

V: TRBV2
J: TRBJ2-2
CDR3: CASVSSSSGELFF

V: TRBV12-3/TRBV12-4
J: TRBJ2-4
CDR3: CASCLQTPKAKNIQYF

V: TRBV11-3
J: TRBJ2-1
CDR3: CASSPRGAGVWNEQFF

V: TRBV12-3/TRBV12-4
J: TRBJ2-7
CDR3: CAISRDTIYEQYF

V: TRBV3-1
J: TRBJ2-1
CDR3: CASSHRDDHYNEQFF

V: TRBV6-5
J: TRBJ1-2
CDR3: CASSTMRTDGYTF

V: TRBV9
J: TRBJ1-2
CDR3: CASSTRAMGQGSDGYTF

V: TRBV7-2
J: TRBJ2-3
CDR3: CASSLMGEGQYF

V: TRBV7-6
J: TRBJ2-7
CDR3: CASSLDGGSAYEQYF

V: TRBV10-3
J: TRBJ1-1
CDR3: CAISDYRGGNTEAFF

V: TRBV7-8
J: TRBJ2-1
CDR3: CASSFRRTSLQNEQFF

V: TRBV7-3
J: TRBJ1-6
CDR3: CASSLAGDHNSPLHF

V: TRBV12-5
J: TRBJ2-1
CDR3: CASGLFGGALDEQFF

V: TRBV7-9
J: TRBJ2-5
CDR3: CASSSWSPGDQETQYF

V: TRBV2
J: TRBJ2-3
CDR3: CATRVETDTQYF

V: TRBV19
J: TRBJ1-1
CDR3: CASIMGPSGPEAFF